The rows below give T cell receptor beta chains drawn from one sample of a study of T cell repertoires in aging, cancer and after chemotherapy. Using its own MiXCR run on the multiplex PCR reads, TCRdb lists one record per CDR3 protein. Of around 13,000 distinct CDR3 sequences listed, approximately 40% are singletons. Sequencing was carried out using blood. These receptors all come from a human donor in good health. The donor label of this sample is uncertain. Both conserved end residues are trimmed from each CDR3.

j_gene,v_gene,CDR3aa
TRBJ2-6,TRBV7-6,ASSWAGTGANVLT
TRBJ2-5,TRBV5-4,ASSLGRGLSETQY
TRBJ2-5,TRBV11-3,ASSLRRGQKETQY
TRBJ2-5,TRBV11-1,ASSLRRETQY
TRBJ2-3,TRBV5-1,ASSVSNRATVDTQY
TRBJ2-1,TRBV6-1,ASSGGYEQF
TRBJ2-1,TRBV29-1,SVTGRDPYKEQF
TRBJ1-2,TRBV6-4,ASSEEGNYGYT
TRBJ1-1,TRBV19,ASSWAGRGTEAF
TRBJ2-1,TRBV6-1,ASTYRGGQYNEQF
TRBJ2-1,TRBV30,AWTDGLAPNEKF
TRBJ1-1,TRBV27,ASIGTGVGNTEAF
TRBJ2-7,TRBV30,AWRDRGRHEQY
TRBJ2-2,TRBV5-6,ASNPERGVTGELF
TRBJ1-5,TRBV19,ASSASGGPQH
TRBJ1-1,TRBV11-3,ASSSVKQGGNTEAF
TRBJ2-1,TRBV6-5,ASSPGLAGGNEQF
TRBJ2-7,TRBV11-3,ASSLIRGEQY
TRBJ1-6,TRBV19,ASSINSHNSPLR
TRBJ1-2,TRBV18,ASSPARGMTYGYT
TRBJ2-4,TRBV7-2,ASSLEAGVKNIQY
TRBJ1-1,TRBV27,ASSLLVAGSEQY
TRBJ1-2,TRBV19,ASTISRGNYGYT
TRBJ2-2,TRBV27,ASSYGVIGELF
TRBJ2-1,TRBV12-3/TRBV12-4,ASRTTSGGNNEQF
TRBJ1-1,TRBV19,ASSIVTGDTEAF
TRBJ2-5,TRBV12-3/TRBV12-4,ASSFGRTARETQY
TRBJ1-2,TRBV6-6,ASGEAGNYGYT
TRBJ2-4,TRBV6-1,ASRGPGSGNIQY
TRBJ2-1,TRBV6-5,ASSWAGQGLDEQF
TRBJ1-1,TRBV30,AWSDGRIEAF
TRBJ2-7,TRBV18,ASSPGQALGEQY
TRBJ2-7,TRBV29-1,SAIQGDLNEQY
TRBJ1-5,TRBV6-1,ASSPRAGSENQPQH
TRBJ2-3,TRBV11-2,ASSLGSDLRTDTQY
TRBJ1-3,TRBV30,ARSGAAGNTIY
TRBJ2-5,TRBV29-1,SVVRLAGGPEATQY